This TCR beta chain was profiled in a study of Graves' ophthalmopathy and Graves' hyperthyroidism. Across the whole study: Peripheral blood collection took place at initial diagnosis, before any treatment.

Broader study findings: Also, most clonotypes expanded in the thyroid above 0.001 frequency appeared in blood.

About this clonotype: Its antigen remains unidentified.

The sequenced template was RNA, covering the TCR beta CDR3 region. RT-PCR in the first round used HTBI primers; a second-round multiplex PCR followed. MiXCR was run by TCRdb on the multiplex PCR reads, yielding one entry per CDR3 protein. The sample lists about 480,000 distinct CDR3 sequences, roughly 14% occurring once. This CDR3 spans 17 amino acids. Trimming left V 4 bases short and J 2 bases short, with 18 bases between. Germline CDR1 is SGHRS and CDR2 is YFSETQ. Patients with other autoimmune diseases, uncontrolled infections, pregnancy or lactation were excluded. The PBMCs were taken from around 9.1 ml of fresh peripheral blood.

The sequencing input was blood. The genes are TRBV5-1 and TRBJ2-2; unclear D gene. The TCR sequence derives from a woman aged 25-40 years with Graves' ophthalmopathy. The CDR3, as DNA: TGCGCCAGCAGCCCCCTCAGCCGCCAAACTAACACCGGGGAGCTGTTTTTT. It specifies CASSPLSRQTNTGELFF.